A single sample gave rise to the 27 T cell receptor beta chains below, sequenced in a study of Graves' ophthalmopathy and Graves' hyperthyroidism. From RNA, the CDR3 regions of TCR beta chains were amplified and sequenced. HTBI-primed first-round RT-PCR preceded second-round multiplex PCR. MiXCR, run by TCRdb on the multiplex PCR reads, gives a single entry per CDR3 protein. The sample lists about 640,000 distinct CDR3 sequences; about 41% were seen once. Material for sequencing was peripheral blood. The receptors shown here come from an adult man with Graves' ophthalmopathy.

The chain is built from TRBV24-1 and TRBJ2-1; TRBD2 matches 13 bases. This CDR3 has 14 amino acids. V dropped 12 bases and J dropped 7; count of bases not matched to a gene: 8. Germline values: CDR1 KGHDR, CDR2 SFDVKD. The CDR3 DNA reads as TGTGCCGTCTCGGGACTAGCGGGAATGAATGAGCAGTTCTTC. It translates to CAVSGLAGMNEQFF.

On this clonotype itself: The CDR3 ends on some other residue instead of the conserved phenylalanine or tryptophan, so this is likely a read error. It is unclear where the CDR3 begins or ends on the DNA, so no DNA is shown, and the CDR3 is as TCRdb lists it. V usage is TRBV7-3 and J usage is TRBJ2-7; the table's TRBD1 call for D was not verified on the DNA. The CDR3 spans 11 amino acids, including both terminal residues. From germline, CDR1 is SGHTA and CDR2 FQGTGA. The CDR3 region is CASSLDGDRDY.

CDR3 sequence reads: CASSNRDSKADEQYF. Here the CDR3 DNA reads TGTGCCAGCAGCAACCGGGACTCCAAGGCCGATGAGCAGTACTTC. The chain links TRBV7-2 to TRBJ2-7; TRBD2 might be the D (6 bases). Germline lookup yields CDR1 SGHTA and CDR2 FQGNSA. There are 15 residues in the CDR3. V was clipped by 5 bases and J by 7 bases, with 21 bases between them.

The chain joins TRBV25-1 to TRBJ1-6, with TRBD1 matching 8 bases. This CDR3 region has 17 residues. With 4 bases clipped from V and 3 bases from J, the junction kept 8 bases outside the gene matches. Per germline, CDR1 MGHDK and CDR2 SYGVNS. CDR3: CASSASSGQDYNSPLHF. CDR3 in DNA: TGTGCCAGCAGTGCCTCGTCGGGACAGGACTATAATTCACCCCTCCACTTT.

The V gene is TRBV9, the J gene TRBJ2-6; no definite D call. From germline, CDR1 is SGDLS and CDR2 YYNGEE. The CDR3 spans 13 residues. V lost 0 bases to trimming and J lost 3 bases, with 1 base between them. The CDR3, as DNA: TGTGCCAGCAGCGTAGATGGGGCCAACGTCCTGACTTTC. This gives the protein CASSVDGANVLTF. Based on the CDR3 plus reference TRBV9 and TRBJ2-6, the full variable domain is DSGVTQTPKHLITATGQRVTLRCSPRSGDLSVYWYQQSLDQGLQFLIQYYNGEERAKGNILERFSAQQFPDLHSELNLSSLELGDSALYFCASSVDGANVLTFGAGSRLTVL.

The J gene is TRBJ2-7, the V gene TRBV2; D may be TRBD2 (6 bases). CDR1 is SNHLY and CDR2 is FYNNEI in the germline V gene. V was shortened by 2 bases and J by 3 bases, with 17 bases between the two germline ends. CDR3 length: 16 amino acids. The CDR3 DNA reads TGTGCCAGCAGTGAACAGGTCGGGGGTCCTAGCTACGAGCAGTACTTC. Protein sequence: CASSEQVGGPSYEQYF.

The chain recombines TRBV2 with TRBJ1-5; D is possibly TRBD1 (5 bases). This CDR3 comprises 19 residues. V dropped 4 bases and J dropped 0 bases, with 22 bases sitting between them. The germline V gene has CDR1 SNHLY and CDR2 FYNNEI. The CDR3 loop is CASSGGGEAGEYSNQPQHF. CDR3 nucleotide sequence: TGTGCCAGCAGTGGGGGGGGAGAGGCCGGGGAATATAGCAATCAGCCCCAGCATTTT.

This clonotype was counted ten times or more. V and J are TRBV7-9 and TRBJ2-5; 15 nucleotides align to TRBD2. V was pared by 0 bases and J by 4 bases, with 0 bases of the junction left unmatched. Germline V gene sequence: CDR1 SEHNR, CDR2 FQNEAQ (reference sequence). The CDR3 runs 16 residues. The CDR3 is CASSLAGLAGGETQYF. The CDR3 region has the DNA TGTGCCAGCAGCTTAGCGGGACTAGCGGGGGGAGAGACCCAGTACTTC.

This clonotype came up many times. The chain combines TRBV11-3 with TRBJ2-7, with TRBD2 identical over 11 bases. CDR3 length: 13 residues. The germline gives CDR1 SGHNT, CDR2 YENEEA. V was pared by 6 bases and J by 4 bases, with 2 bases of the junction left unmatched. CDR3 coding DNA: TGTGCCAGCAGGATAGCGGGAGGGTACGAGCAGTACTTC. It is translated as CASRIAGGYEQYF.

The chain couples TRBV7-9 to TRBJ2-7; D unresolved. The DNA end lines up better with TRBJ2-1; the J call may be wrong. CDR3 length: 14 residues. Germline CDR1 and CDR2: SEHNR and FQNEAQ (reference sequence). The CDR3 DNA sequence: TGTGCCAGCAGCCCCCCTAGGAGAGTTCATGAGCAGTTCTTC. It is translated as CASSPPRRVHEQFF.

Note on this clonotype: This may come from a read error, since a much larger clone is one base off. The chain is built from TRBV5-1 and TRBJ1-3, with 9 bases identical to TRBD1. CDR3 length: 15 residues. Per germline, CDR1 SGHRS and CDR2 YFSETQ. CDR3 residues: CASRRDRASGNTIHF. The CDR3 nucleotides read TGCGCCAGCAGGAGGGACAGGGCGTCTGGAAACACCATACATTTT.

In this sample, this clonotype turned up many times. The gene calls are TRBV10-3 and TRBJ1-1; D is possibly TRBD1 (6 bases). V lost 2 bases and J lost 1, with 20 bases in between. This CDR3 is 18 amino acids long. Germline V gene sequence: CDR1 ENHRY, CDR2 SYGVKD. The CDR3, as DNA: TGTGCCATCAGTGAGACTGGTCATTTGGGGGCGCAGAACACTGAAGCTTTCTTT. Its translation: CAISETGHLGAQNTEAFF.

The table lists this clonotype with many counts. This chain links TRBV6-9 with TRBJ1-6; D uncertain. The CDR3 contains 16 residues. Germline CDR1 reads MNHGY; CDR2 reads SVAAGI. The V and J ends lost 3 bases and 8 bases respectively, with 17 bases between them. The CDR3 protein is CASSYSNAGLDSPLHF. The CDR3 DNA follows: TGTGCCAGCAGTTACTCGAATGCGGGGTTAGATTCACCCCTCCACTTT.

DNA for the CDR3: TGCAGCGTTGCGGTGGACTATGGCTACACCTTC. Translation: CSVAVDYGYTF. The rearrangement links TRBV29-1 to TRBJ1-2, with D uncertain. There are 11 residues in the CDR3. Germline V CDR1 and CDR2: SQVTM, ANQGSEA. V lost 4 bases and J lost 3, with 6 bases in between.

This clonotype was seen many times. The V call is TRBV20-1, the J call TRBJ2-7; tentative D call: TRBD2 (6 bases). Germline lookup yields CDR1 DFQATT and CDR2 SNEGSKA (reference sequence). CDR3 length: 13 residues. Between the trimmed V and J ends, which lost 3 bases and 1 base, there was a span of 10 bases. The CDR3, as DNA: TGCAGTGCTAGTCGGGGAGGATCCTACGAGCAGTACTTC. As protein: CSASRGGSYEQYF.

This clonotype was found many times. This chain links TRBV5-1 with TRBJ1-1, with D unresolved. This CDR3 is 12 amino acids long. The V and J ends lost 2 bases and 3 bases respectively, with 5 bases between them. The germline gives CDR1 SGHRS, CDR2 YFSETQ. In DNA, the CDR3 is TGCGCCAGCAGCTTATCGGACACTGAAGCTTTCTTT. Amino acids: CASSLSDTEAFF.

V gene TRBV2 combines with J gene TRBJ1-2; D unresolved. The V and J ends lost 6 bases and 8 bases respectively, with 16 bases between them. Germline CDR1 SNHLY, CDR2 FYNNEI. The CDR3 is 13 amino acids. CDR3 in DNA: TGTGCCAGCAGAGGTCTGGGCAGCCCGGGCTACACCTTC. This translates into CASRGLGSPGYTF.

This clonotype was counted a few times. CDR3 amino acids: CASSPSGAHDTEAFF. CDR3 DNA sequence: TGTGCCAGCAGCCCTTCGGGGGCGCATGACACTGAAGCTTTCTTT. The chain joins TRBV7-3 to TRBJ1-1; D perhaps matches TRBD1 (6 bases). The CDR3 extends over 15 amino acids. The ends were cut back, 5 bases at V and 3 bases at J, with 16 bases in the middle. In germline, CDR1 is SGHTA, CDR2 FQGTGA.

This clonotype has at least ten counts. V usage is TRBV7-2 and J usage is TRBJ1-2; tentatively, D is TRBD1 (6 bases). Germline lookup yields CDR1 SGHTA and CDR2 FQGNSA. The CDR3 extends over 16 amino acids. V lost 4 bases and J lost 4, with 19 bases in between. In nucleotides, the CDR3 is TGTGCCAGCAGCTCTTCCGCCACAGGGACACCCTATGGCTACACCTTC. Translating it yields CASSSSATGTPYGYTF. Full variable domain (remainder filled in from reference TRBV7-2 and TRBJ1-2): GAGVSQSPSNKVTEKGKDVELRCDPISGHTALYWYRQSLGQGLEFLIYFQGNSAPDKSGLPSDRFSAERTGGSVSTLTIQRTQQEDSAVYLCASSSSATGTPYGYTFGSGTRLTVV.

The J gene is TRBJ1-5, the V gene TRBV25-1, with D uncertain. CDR3 length: 14 residues. V was pared by 5 bases and J by 0 bases, with 8 bases between. CDR1 MGHDK and CDR2 SYGVNS come from the germline V gene. The CDR3 DNA reads as TGTGCCAGCAGTTGGAGCTATAGCAATCAGCCCCAGCATTTT. Its protein is CASSWSYSNQPQHF.

V gene TRBV10-3 combines with J gene TRBJ1-1, with TRBD1 as a possible D gene (5 bases). CDR1 is ENHRY and CDR2 is SYGVKD in the germline V gene. CDR3 length: 15 residues. V was trimmed by 8 bases and J by 5 bases, leaving 21 bases between them. The DNA for the CDR3 is TGTGCCATCTCCCCTCAGGGCACTGGGAGGACTGAAGCTTTCTTT. This gives the protein CAISPQGTGRTEAFF.

The count of this clonotype is one. A much more abundant neighbour one base away suggests this may be a read error. The rearrangement uses TRBV19 and TRBJ1-4, with D hard to call. V was shortened by 9 bases and J by 6 bases, with 23 bases between the two germline ends. Per the germline V gene, CDR1 is LNHDA and CDR2 is SQIVND (reference sequence). The CDR3 runs to 16 residues. The CDR3 loop reads CASRRIRNLSDEKLFF. As DNA, the CDR3 is TGTGCCAGCAGAAGAATTAGGAATTTGAGTGATGAAAAACTGTTTTTT.

This clonotype has at least ten counts. The CDR3 spells CATSDFGGGGYTF. CDR3 nucleotides: TGTGCCACCAGTGATTTCGGGGGCGGTGGCTACACCTTC. The chain has TRBV24-1 and TRBJ1-2; weak D call: TRBD1 (6 bases). Germline CDR1 and CDR2: KGHDR and SFDVKD. This CDR3 spans 13 amino acids. The V gene lost 1 base and the J gene lost 7 bases, with 9 bases spanning the gap.

Turning to this clonotype: A single base separates this from a much larger clone, so it may be a read error. The chain links TRBV7-2 to TRBJ2-7; D may correspond to TRBD1 or TRBD2 (5 bases each). This CDR3 has 13 amino acids. Per the germline V gene, CDR1 is SGHTA and CDR2 is FQGNSA. The CDR3 is CASSRDLYYEQCF. The CDR3 coding sequence is TGTGCCAGCAGCAGGGACCTCTATTACGAGCAGTGCTTC.

V usage is TRBV25-1 and J usage is TRBJ1-2; perhaps TRBD1 as D (5 bases). CDR1 is MGHDK and CDR2 is SYGVNS in the germline V gene. Trimming shortened V by 2 bases and J by 7 bases, and 11 bases separated the two germline ends. CDR3 length: 13 residues. This chain's CDR3 is CASSEETVSGYTF. The CDR3 nucleotides are TGTGCCAGCAGTGAAGAGACAGTAAGTGGCTACACCTTC.

A word on this clonotype: No conserved phenylalanine or tryptophan ends this CDR3, so it is likely a read error. This chain joins TRBV5-4 and TRBJ2-7; 8 nucleotides match TRBD2. The CDR3 sequence is 12 residues long. Germline V gives CDR1 SGHNT, CDR2 YYREEE (reference sequence). CDR3 protein: CAASGSGVEQYL. DNA for the CDR3: TGCGCCGCGAGCGGGAGTGGCGTCGAGCAGTACCTC.

The chain couples TRBV10-3 to TRBJ2-3, with 9 bases identical to TRBD2. Germline CDR1 is ENHRY and CDR2 is SYGVKD. The V segment lost 4 bases and the J segment 2 bases; nucleotides outside the gene matches: 4. The CDR3 is 15 residues long. The CDR3 loop is CAISGSGGITDTQYF. The CDR3 DNA reads TGTGCCATCAGTGGAAGCGGGGGGATCACAGATACGCAGTATTTT.